This TCR beta chain stems from a study of blood T cell repertoires in COVID-19. The wider study: Spain, Italy and the United States supplied samples that represented acute and convalescent COVID-19. PBMCs, B-cell-depleted T cells, or T cells were the source of the cDNA or gDNA that made up the material.

The CDR3 length is 14 residues. Germline V gene sequence: CDR1 SEHNR, CDR2 FQNEAQ (reference sequence). Trimming took off 5 bases at V and 6 bases at J, with 14 bases between the two ends. The table lists this clone with a few counts. Original processing methods: Scientists estimated how many nucleated cells there were by amplifying reference gene primers. The table came from immunoSEQ multiplex PCR; TCRdb's copy has only in-frame clones and leaves some out. Clonal size and the V and J genes are those of that table, whereas D and trimming came from the DNA. The data show roughly 670,000 clones, over 80% seen once.

The clonotype was recovered from a woman younger than 30 with acute or convalescent COVID-19. The chain employs TRBV7-9 and TRBJ2-1; the D gene is possibly TRBD2 (6 bases). The sample comprised peripheral blood. CDR3 sequence (DNA): TGTGCCAGCAGCCCCTCTCGGGGGTCCAATGAGCAGTTCTTC. It codes for CASSPSRGSNEQFF.